This T cell receptor beta chain was profiled in a study of blood T cell repertoires in COVID-19. Turning to the study itself: Some COVID-19 samples were acute and others convalescent; all came from the United States, Italy and Spain. Nucleic acid was either cDNA or gDNA, and it came from T cells, B-cell-depleted T cells, or PBMCs.

V was trimmed by 1 base and J by 5 bases, leaving 8 bases between them. There are 13 residues in the CDR3. CDR1 and CDR2 (germline): SEHNR, FQNEAQ (reference sequence). Authors' data handling: Cell counts per sample came from amplifying reference gene primers. Some clones are missing from TCRdb's copy, which holds only in-frame ones; the method was immunoSEQ multiplex PCR. That table is the source of V, J and clone size, and D and trimming were worked out from the DNA. The table records 160,000 or so clones, about 92% of them present only once. V usage is TRBV7-9 and J usage is TRBJ1-1; D ambiguous. The clonotype originates from a woman aged 55-75 years with COVID-19, enrolled during active disease. The sample taken for sequencing was peripheral blood. CDR3 bases: TGTGCCAGCAGCTTAGGCGAGCTGACTGAAGCTTTCTTT. Translated, it gives CASSLGELTEAFF.